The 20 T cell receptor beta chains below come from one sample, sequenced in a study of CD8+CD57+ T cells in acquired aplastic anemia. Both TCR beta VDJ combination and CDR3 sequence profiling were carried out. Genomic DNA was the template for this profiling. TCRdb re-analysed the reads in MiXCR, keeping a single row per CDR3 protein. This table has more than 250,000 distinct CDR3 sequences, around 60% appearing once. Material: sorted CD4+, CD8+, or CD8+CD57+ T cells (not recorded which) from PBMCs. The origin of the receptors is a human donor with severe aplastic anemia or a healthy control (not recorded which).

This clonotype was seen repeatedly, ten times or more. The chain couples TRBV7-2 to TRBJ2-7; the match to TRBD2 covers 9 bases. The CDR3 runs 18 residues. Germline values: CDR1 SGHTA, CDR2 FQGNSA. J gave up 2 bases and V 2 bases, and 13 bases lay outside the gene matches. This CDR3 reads CASSLSVGWRGGTYEQYF. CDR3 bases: TGTGCCAGCAGCTTAAGCGTGGGGTGGCGGGGGGGAACCTACGAGCAGTACTTC.

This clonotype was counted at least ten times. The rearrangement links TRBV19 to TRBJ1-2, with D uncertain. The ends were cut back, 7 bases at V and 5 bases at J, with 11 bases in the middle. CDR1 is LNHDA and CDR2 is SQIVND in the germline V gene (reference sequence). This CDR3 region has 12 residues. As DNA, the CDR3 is TGTGCCAGTACCTTCGGACTGTATGGCTACACCTTC. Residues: CASTFGLYGYTF. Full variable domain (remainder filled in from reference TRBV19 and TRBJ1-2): DGGITQSPKYLFRKEGQNVTLSCEQNLNHDAMYWYRQDPGQGLRLIYYSQIVNDFQKGDIAEGYSVSREKKESFPLTVTSAQKNPTAFYLCASTFGLYGYTFGSGTRLTVV.

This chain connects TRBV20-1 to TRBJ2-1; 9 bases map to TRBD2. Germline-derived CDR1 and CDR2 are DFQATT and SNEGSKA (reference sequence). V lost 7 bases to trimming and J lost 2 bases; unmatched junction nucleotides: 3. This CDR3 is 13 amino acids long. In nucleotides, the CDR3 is TGCAGTGTGGCGGGAGGGACCTACAATGAGCAGTTCTTC. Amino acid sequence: CSVAGGTYNEQFF.

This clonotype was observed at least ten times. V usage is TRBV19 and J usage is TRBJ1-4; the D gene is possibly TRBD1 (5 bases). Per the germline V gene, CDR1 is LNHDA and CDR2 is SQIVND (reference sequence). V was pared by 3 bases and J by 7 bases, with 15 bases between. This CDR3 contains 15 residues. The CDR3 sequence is CASSMGRLRGEKLFF. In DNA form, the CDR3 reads TGTGCCAGTAGTATGGGGCGGCTACGGGGTGAAAAACTGTTTTTT.

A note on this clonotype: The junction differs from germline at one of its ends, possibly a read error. The CDR3: CASSYATVDTDTQYF. CDR3 nucleotide sequence: TGTGCCAGCAGTTACGCGACAGTTGACACAGATACGCAGTATTTT. This chain connects TRBV10-1 to TRBJ2-3, with D possibly being TRBD1 (5 bases). CDR3 size: 15 residues. Germline assignment: CDR1 WNHNN and CDR2 SYGVQD (reference sequence).

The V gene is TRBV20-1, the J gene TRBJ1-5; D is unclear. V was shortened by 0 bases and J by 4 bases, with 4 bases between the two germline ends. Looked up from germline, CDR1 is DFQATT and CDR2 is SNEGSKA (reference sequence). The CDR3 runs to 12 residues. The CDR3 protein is CSARDGNQPQHF. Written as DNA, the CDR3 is TGCAGTGCTAGAGATGGGAATCAGCCCCAGCATTTT.

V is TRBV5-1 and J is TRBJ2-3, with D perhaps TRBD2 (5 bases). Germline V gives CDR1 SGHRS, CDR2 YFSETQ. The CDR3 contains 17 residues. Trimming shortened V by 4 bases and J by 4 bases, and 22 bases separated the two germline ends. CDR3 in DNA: TGCGCCAGCAGCCTGCTTAAAATGGGAGCAGCGGCAGATACGCAGTATTTT. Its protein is CASSLLKMGAAADTQYF.

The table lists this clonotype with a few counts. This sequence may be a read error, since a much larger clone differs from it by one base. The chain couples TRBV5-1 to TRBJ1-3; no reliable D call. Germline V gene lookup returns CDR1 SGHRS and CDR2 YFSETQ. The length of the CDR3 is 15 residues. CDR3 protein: CASSLEAVSGSTIYF. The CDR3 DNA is TGCGCCAGCAGCTTGGAGGCCGTCTCTGGAAGCACCATATATTTT.

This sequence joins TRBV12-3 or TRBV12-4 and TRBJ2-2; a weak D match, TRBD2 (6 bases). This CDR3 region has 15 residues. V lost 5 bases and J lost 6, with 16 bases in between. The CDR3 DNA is TGTGCCAGCAGTCCCGGGGGTTTAGGGGCCGGGGAGCTGTTTTTT. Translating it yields CASSPGGLGAGELFF.

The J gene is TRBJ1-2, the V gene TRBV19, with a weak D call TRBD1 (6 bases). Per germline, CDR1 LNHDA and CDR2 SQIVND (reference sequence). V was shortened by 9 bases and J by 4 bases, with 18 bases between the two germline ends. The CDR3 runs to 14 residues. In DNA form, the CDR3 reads TGTGCCAGCTCTGCACAGGGAACATCCTATGGCTACACCTTC. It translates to CASSAQGTSYGYTF.

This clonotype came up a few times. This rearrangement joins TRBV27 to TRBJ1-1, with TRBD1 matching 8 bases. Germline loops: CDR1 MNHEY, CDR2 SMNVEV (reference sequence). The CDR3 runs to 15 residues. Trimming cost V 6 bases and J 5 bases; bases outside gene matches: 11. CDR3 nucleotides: TGTGCCAGCAGCTCAATCAGGGGGCCGGAGACTGAAGCTTTCTTT. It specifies CASSSIRGPETEAFF.

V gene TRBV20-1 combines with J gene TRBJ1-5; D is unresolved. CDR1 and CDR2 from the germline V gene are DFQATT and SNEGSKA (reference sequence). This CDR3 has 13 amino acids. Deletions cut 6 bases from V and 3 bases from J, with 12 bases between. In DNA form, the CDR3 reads TGCAGTGCGAGAAGGGAATCCAATCAGCCCCAGCATTTT. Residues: CSARRESNQPQHF.

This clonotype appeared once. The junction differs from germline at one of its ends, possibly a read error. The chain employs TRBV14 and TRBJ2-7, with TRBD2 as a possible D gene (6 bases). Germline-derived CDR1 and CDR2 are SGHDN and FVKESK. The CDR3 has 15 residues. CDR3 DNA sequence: TGCGCCAGCAGCCAAGATACCGGGACTTCCTACGAGCAGTACTTC. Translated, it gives CASSQDTGTSYEQYF.

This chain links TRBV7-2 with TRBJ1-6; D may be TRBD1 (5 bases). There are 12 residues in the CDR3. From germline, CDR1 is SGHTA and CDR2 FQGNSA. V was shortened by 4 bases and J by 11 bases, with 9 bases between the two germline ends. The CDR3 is CASSWAGAPLHF. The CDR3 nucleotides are TGTGCCAGCAGCTGGGCGGGGGCACCCCTCCACTTT.

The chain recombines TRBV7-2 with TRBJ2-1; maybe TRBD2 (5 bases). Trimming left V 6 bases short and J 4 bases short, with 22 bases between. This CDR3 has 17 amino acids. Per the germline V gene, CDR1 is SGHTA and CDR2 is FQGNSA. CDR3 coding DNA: TGTGCCAGCAGACCACATCCTTGGGAGCGACTATACAATGAGCAGTTCTTC. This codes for CASRPHPWERLYNEQFF. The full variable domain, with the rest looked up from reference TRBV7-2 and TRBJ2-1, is GAGVSQSPSNKVTEKGKDVELRCDPISGHTALYWYRQSLGQGLEFLIYFQGNSAPDKSGLPSDRFSAERTGGSVSTLTIQRTQQEDSAVYLCASRPHPWERLYNEQFFGPGTRLTVL.

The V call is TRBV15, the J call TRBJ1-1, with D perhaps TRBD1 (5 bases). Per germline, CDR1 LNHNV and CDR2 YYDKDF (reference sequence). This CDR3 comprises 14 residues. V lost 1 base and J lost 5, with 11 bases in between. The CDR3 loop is CATSRVGRETEAFF. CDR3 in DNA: TGTGCCACCAGCAGAGTGGGACGCGAGACTGAAGCTTTCTTT.

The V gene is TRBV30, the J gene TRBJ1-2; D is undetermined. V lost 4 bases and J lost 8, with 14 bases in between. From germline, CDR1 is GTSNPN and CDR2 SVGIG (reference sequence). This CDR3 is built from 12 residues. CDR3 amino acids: CAWTAGPSGYTF. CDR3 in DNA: TGTGCCTGGACTGCCGGCCCGAGCGGCTACACCTTC. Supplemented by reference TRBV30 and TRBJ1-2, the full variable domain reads SQTIHQWPATLVQPVGSPLSLECTVEGTSNPNLYWYRQAAGRGLQLLFYSVGIGQISSEVPQNLSASRPQDRQFILSSKKLLLSDSGFYLCAWTAGPSGYTFGSGTRLTVV.

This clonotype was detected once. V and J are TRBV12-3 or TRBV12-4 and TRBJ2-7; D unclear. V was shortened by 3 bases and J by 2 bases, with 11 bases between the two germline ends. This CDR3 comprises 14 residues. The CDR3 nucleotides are TGTGCCAGCAGTTTCAGTACTTCTACCTACGAGCAGTACTTC. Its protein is CASSFSTSTYEQYF.

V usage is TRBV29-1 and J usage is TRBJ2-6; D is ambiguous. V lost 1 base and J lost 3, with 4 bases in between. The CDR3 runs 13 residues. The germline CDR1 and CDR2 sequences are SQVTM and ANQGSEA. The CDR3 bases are TGCAGCGTTGAAGTCGGTGGGGCCAACGTCCTGACTTTC. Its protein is CSVEVGGANVLTF.

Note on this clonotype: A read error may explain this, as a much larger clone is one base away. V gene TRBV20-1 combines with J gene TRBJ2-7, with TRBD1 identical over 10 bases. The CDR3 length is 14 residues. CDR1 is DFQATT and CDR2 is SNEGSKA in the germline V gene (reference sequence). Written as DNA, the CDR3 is TGCGGCGTTAACGGACAGGGGGTAACCTACGAGCAGTACTTC. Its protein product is CGVNGQGVTYEQYF.